The 8 T cell receptor beta chains below all came from one sample that was sequenced in a study of tumor-infiltrating lymphocytes in primary liver carcinoma. The researchers produced TCR beta cDNA from approximately 540 ng total RNA with a constant-region primer. Library construction for TCR beta comprised three nested multiplex PCR rounds performed with slightly modified ARM-PCR. The opening two PCR rounds, about 11 cycles each, paired TRBV1-TRBV30 forward primers with a C-beta reverse primer. TCRdb processed the multiplex PCR reads anew with MiXCR; each CDR3 protein has one entry. The sample includes around 210,000 distinct CDR3 sequences, less than 70% of them seen just once. Blood RNA originated from unsorted whole blood, with germline DNA additionally extracted. Sequencing was carried out using peripheral blood. The source is an older woman with primary liver carcinoma and hepatitis B virus infection.

For this clonotype: This may stem from a read error, because a much larger clone lies one nucleotide away. CDR3 DNA sequence: TGTGCCAGCAGTTTCAGGGGTATGAACATTGAAGCTTTCTTT. Amino acids: CASSFRGMNIEAFF. The genes are TRBV12-3 or TRBV12-4 and TRBJ1-1; TRBD1 might be the D (6 bases). The CDR3 spans 14 residues.

Comment on this clonotype: One base away lies a much larger clone, so this may be a sequencing read error. Since the CDR3 does not end with the conserved phenylalanine or tryptophan, this likely comes from a read error. This chain links TRBV14 with TRBJ2-1, with TRBD1 matching 8 bases. The CDR3 runs to 15 residues. After removal of 5 bases from V and 4 bases from J, the junction contained 7 bases not matched to a gene. CDR1 and CDR2 (germline): SGHDN, FVKESK. This chain's CDR3 is CASSVQDREYNEQFS. The CDR3 DNA follows: TGTGCCAGCAGCGTACAGGACAGGGAATACAATGAGCAGTTCTCC.

About this clonotype itself: This may be a read error: a much more frequent sequence differs by one nucleotide. This chain joins TRBV6-6 and TRBJ2-5, with 15 nucleotides matching TRBD2. Germline-derived CDR1 and CDR2 are MNHNY and SVGAGI (reference sequence). After removal of 5 bases from V and 7 bases from J, the junction contained 11 bases not matched to a gene. The CDR3 length is 17 residues. CDR3 residues: CASSPGGLAGGPGTQYF. The CDR3 region has the DNA TGTGCCAGCAGTCCCGGTGGACTAGCGGGAGGGCCGGGGACCCAGTACTTC.

This clonotype appeared many times. This sequence joins TRBV12-3 or TRBV12-4 and TRBJ2-1; 7 nucleotides align to TRBD2. The CDR3 extends over 17 amino acids. V lost 2 bases and J lost 8; bases outside the gene matches: 15. The CDR3 sequence: CASSLFGGGWRSYEQFF. CDR3 in DNA: TGTGCCAGCAGTTTATTCGGGGGAGGGTGGCGTTCTTATGAGCAGTTCTTC.

This rearrangement joins TRBV5-1 to TRBJ1-2; D is possibly TRBD1 (5 bases). CDR1 SGHRS and CDR2 YFSETQ come from the germline V gene. CDR3 length equals 15 residues. V was pared by 3 bases and J by 4 bases, with 16 bases between. CDR3 DNA: TGCGCCAGCAGCTCAGGACACCAAGGGCTCTATGGCTACACCTTC. Translating it yields CASSSGHQGLYGYTF.

Ten or more counts support this clonotype. The chain combines TRBV28 with TRBJ2-4; D is perhaps TRBD2 (7 bases). From germline, CDR1 is MDHEN and CDR2 SYDVKM. The length of the CDR3 is 15 residues. V was shortened by 1 base and J by 8 bases, with 15 bases between the two germline ends. The CDR3 protein is CASSLYPGAGDIQYF. DNA of the CDR3: TGTGCCAGCAGTTTATATCCGGGGGCGGGAGACATTCAGTACTTC.

In regard to this clonotype: Germline and junction disagree at one end, which may indicate a read error. This chain links TRBV29-1 with TRBJ2-3, with no clear D. The end of the DNA fits TRBJ1-5 better, so the J call may be wrong. The CDR3 is 14 residues long. Per the germline V gene, CDR1 is SQVTM and CDR2 is ANQGSEA. CDR3 sequence (DNA): TGCTGCGTTGAAGTCGAGCGGGCTGGAGATACGCAGCATTTT. This encodes CCVEVERAGDTQHF.

Notes on this clonotype: Mismatch with germline at one junction end may stem from a read error. The rearrangement uses TRBV5-1 and TRBJ2-7; D might be TRBD1 or TRBD2, each matching 6 bases. Germline CDR1 and CDR2: SGHRS and YFSETQ. This CDR3 spans 17 amino acids. CDR3 coding DNA: TGCGCCAACAGCTTGAGGTGGGGGGCCCAGTCGCCGGACGAGCAGTACTTC. Translated: CANSLRWGAQSPDEQYF.